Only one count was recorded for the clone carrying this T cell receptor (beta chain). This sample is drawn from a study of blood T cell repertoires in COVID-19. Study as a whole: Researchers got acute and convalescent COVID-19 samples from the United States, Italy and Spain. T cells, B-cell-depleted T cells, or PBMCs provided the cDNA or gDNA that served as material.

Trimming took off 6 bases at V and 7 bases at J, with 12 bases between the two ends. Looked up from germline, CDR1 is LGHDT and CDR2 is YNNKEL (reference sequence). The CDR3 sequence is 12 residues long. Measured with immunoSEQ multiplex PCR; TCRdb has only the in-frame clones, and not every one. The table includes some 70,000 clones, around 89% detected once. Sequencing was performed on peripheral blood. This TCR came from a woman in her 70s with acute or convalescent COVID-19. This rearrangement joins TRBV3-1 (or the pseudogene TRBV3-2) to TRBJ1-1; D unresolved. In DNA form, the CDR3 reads TGTGCCAGCAGGCCGGTCGGAGGTGAAGCTTTCTTT. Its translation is CASRPVGGEAFF.